One sample yielded the 12 T cell receptor beta chains listed below, sequenced in a study of a mutant IDH1 vaccine in newly diagnosed glioma. Time point of the sample: week 35, safety follow-up. The investigators gave 300 ug of mutant IDH1 20-mer peptide in each vaccine dose, together with topical imiquimod. Measured with immunoSEQ multiplex PCR; TCRdb has only the in-frame clones, and not every one. Here the sample spans over 55,000 clones, about four fifths being singletons. Their antigen targets remain unknown. The specimen was PBMCs, collected from a glioma patient whose treatment included an IDH1 peptide vaccine. The receptors originated from a man in his forties with glioma.

This sequence joins TRBV5-5 and TRBJ1-2; D is uncertain. Trimming removed 0 bases from V and 4 bases from J, with 7 bases in between. Germline V gene sequence: CDR1 SGHKS, CDR2 YYEKEE (reference sequence). The CDR3 length is 13 residues. CDR3 DNA sequence: TGTGCCAGCAGCTTGGAACCAGGCTATGGCTACACCTTC. This codes for CASSLEPGYGYTF. The whole variable domain, filled in from reference TRBV5-5 and TRBJ1-2, reads DAGVTQSPTHLIKTRGQQVTLRCSPISGHKSVSWYQQVLGQGPQFIFQYYEKEERGRGNFPDRFSARQFPNYSSELNVNALLLGDSALYLCASSLEPGYGYTFGSGTRLTVV.

This clone was observed a single time. The V gene is TRBV25-1, the J gene TRBJ2-2, with 9 bases that match TRBD1. The CDR3 extends over 15 amino acids. V was clipped by 7 bases and J by 5 bases; unmatched bases: 8. CDR1 MGHDK and CDR2 SYGVNS come from the germline V gene. As DNA, the CDR3 is TGTGCCAGCACCTCTCCGGGACAGGGTACCGGGGAGCTGTTTTTT. Translating gives CASTSPGQGTGELFF.

This clone was picked up one time. The rearrangement links TRBV6-1 to TRBJ1-4; 7 nucleotides align to TRBD1. Germline CDR1 MNHNS, CDR2 SASEGT. J gave up 11 bases and V 4 bases, and 13 bases lay outside the gene matches. The CDR3 sequence is 15 residues long. CDR3 nucleotide sequence: TGTGCCAGCAGTGTCGGCCAGGGGGTTTTGGGGAAACTGTTTTTT. This gives the protein CASSVGQGVLGKLFF.

The V gene is TRBV15, the J gene TRBJ2-3; 8 bases match TRBD1. The CDR3 extends over 16 amino acids. CDR1 and CDR2 (germline): LNHNV, YYDKDF (reference sequence). Trimming at V came to 5 bases and at J to 4 bases, leaving 11 bases not matched to a gene. Here the CDR3 reads CATSGIGQGTPDTQYF. As DNA, the CDR3 is TGTGCCACCAGCGGAATCGGACAGGGAACCCCAGATACGCAGTATTTT.

The DNA of the CDR3 is TGTGCCATCAGTGACGGAGGGTTTGGAAGCAATCAGCCCCAGCATTTT. It codes for CAISDGGFGSNQPQHF. The genes are TRBV10-3 and TRBJ1-5; no firm D call. Per germline, CDR1 ENHRY and CDR2 SYGVKD. V lost 3 bases and J lost 1, with 13 bases in between. There are 16 residues in the CDR3.

V usage is TRBV6-1 and J usage is TRBJ2-3; 8 positions match TRBD2. Trimming at V came to 4 bases and at J to 0 bases, leaving 6 bases not matched to a gene. The CDR3 runs to 16 residues. In germline, CDR1 is MNHNS, CDR2 SASEGT. CDR3 in amino acids: CASSVVAGYSTDTQYF. For the CDR3, the DNA is TGTGCCAGCAGTGTAGTAGCGGGGTATAGCACAGATACGCAGTATTTT.

This clone was counted a single time. Germline is not matched at one junction end, which may reflect a read error. The V gene is TRBV7-2, the J gene TRBJ2-7; 10 nucleotides agree with TRBD2. Germline V gene lookup returns CDR1 SGHTA and CDR2 FQGNSA. The CDR3 is 12 amino acids. The CDR3 region is CASSELGTSVLF. The DNA of the CDR3 is TGTGCCAGCAGCGAATTGGGGACTAGCGTTCTCTTC.

The CDR3 DNA reads as TGTGCCAGCAAAATAGCGGGGGGGTTCACAGATACGCAGTATTTT. Translation gives CASKIAGGFTDTQYF. V gene TRBV6-5 combines with J gene TRBJ2-3, with TRBD2 identical over 11 bases. Germline V lookup: CDR1 MNHEY, CDR2 SVGAGI. The CDR3 runs 15 residues. Trimming at V came to 7 bases and at J to 2 bases, leaving 5 bases not matched to a gene.

The chain carries TRBV5-1 and TRBJ1-4, with D possibly being TRBD1 (6 bases). V was clipped by 4 bases and J by 7 bases, with 14 bases between them. This CDR3 has 14 residues. Looked up from germline, CDR1 is SGHRS and CDR2 is YFSETQ. CDR3: CASSPITGFEKLFF. As DNA, the CDR3 is TGCGCCAGCAGCCCGATAACAGGGTTTGAAAAACTGTTTTTT.

The chain carries TRBV25-1 and TRBJ1-5, with a tentative D call TRBD1 (6 bases). This CDR3 is 14 amino acids long. Germline values: CDR1 MGHDK, CDR2 SYGVNS. Trimming stripped 2 bases from V and 3 bases from J, with 8 bases between. The CDR3 nucleotides read TGTGCCAGCAGTGAACCAGGGGACAATCAGCCCCAGCATTTT. Amino acid sequence: CASSEPGDNQPQHF.

The rearrangement links TRBV6-5 to TRBJ2-7; 10 nucleotides agree with TRBD1. V shed 0 bases and J 4 bases; nucleotides not matched to a gene: 3. The germline CDR1 and CDR2 sequences are MNHEY and SVGAGI. CDR3 length: 15 residues. The CDR3 DNA reads as TGTGCCAGCAGTTACTCGAGGGACAGGGGTTACGAGCAGTACTTC. Translated: CASSYSRDRGYEQYF.

J is TRBJ1-6 and V is TRBV5-1; 7 bases map to TRBD1. Germline V lookup: CDR1 SGHRS, CDR2 YFSETQ. The J segment lost 6 bases and the V segment lost 0 bases, leaving 3 bases of the junction unmatched. The CDR3 is 15 residues long. The DNA of the CDR3 is TGCGCCAGCAGCTTGGGGCCAGGGGGTAATTCACCCCTCCACTTT. Its translation: CASSLGPGGNSPLHF. The whole variable domain, filled in from reference TRBV5-1 and TRBJ1-6, reads KAGVTQTPRYLIKTRGQQVTLSCSPISGHRSVSWYQQTPGQGLQFLFEYFSETQRNKGNFPGRFSGRQFSNSRSEMNVSTLELGDSALYLCASSLGPGGNSPLHFGNGTRLTVT.